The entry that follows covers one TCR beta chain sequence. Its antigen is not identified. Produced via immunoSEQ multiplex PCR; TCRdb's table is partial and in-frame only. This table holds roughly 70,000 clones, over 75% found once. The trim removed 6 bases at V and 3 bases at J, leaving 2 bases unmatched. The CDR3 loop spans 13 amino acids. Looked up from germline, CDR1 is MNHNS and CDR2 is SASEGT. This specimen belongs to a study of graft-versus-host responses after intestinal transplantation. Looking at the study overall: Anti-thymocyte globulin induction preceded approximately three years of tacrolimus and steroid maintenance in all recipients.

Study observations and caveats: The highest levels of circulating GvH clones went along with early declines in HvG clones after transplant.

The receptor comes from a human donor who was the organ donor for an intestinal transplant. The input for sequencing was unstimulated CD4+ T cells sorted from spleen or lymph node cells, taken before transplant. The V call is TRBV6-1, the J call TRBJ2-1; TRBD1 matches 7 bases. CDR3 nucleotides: TGTGCCAGCAGGAGACAGGGCTACAATGAGCAGTTCTTC. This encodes CASRRQGYNEQFF.